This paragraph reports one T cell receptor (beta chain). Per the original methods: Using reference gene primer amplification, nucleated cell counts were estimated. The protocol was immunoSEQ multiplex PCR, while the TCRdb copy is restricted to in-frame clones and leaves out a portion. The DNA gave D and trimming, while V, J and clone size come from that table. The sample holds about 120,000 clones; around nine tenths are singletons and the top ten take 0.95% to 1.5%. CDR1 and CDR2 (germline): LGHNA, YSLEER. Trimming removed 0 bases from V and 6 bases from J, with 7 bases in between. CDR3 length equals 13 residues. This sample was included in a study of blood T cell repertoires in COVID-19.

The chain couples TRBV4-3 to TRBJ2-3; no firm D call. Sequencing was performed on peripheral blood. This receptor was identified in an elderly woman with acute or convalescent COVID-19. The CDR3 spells CASSQDPRDTQYF. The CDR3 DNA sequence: TGCGCCAGCAGCCAAGATCCTCGTGATACGCAGTATTTT.